This section outlines one T cell receptor (beta chain) sequence together with its context. The entry originates in a study of pediatric ulcerative colitis. Measured with immunoSEQ multiplex PCR; TCRdb has only the in-frame clones, and not every one. The sample yields about 64,000 clones, 77% seen once. V lost 0 bases, J lost 1 base, and 8 bases lay in between. CDR1 is SGHDT, CDR2 YYEEEE, per germline. The CDR3 contains 14 residues. The sequence derives from a boy between 10 and 17 years old with moderate ulcerative colitis. Sequencing was performed on blood. The chain combines TRBV5-6 with TRBJ2-7; D is undetermined. The CDR3 reads CASSLVGRSYEQYF. Here the CDR3 DNA reads TGTGCCAGCAGCTTGGTTGGCAGATCCTACGAGCAGTACTTC.